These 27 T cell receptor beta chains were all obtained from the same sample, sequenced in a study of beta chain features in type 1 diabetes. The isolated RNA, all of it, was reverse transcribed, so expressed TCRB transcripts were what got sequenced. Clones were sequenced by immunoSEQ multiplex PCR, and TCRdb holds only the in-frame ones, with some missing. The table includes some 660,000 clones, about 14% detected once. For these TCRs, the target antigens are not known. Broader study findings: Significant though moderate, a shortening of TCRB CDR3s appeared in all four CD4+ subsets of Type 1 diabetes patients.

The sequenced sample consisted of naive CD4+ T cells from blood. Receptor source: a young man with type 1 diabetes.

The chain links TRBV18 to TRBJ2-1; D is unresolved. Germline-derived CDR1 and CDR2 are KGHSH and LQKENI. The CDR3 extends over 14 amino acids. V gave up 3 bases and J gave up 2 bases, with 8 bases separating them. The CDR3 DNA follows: TGTGCCAGCTCACCCCGAGGCACCTACAATGAGCAGTTCTTC. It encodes CASSPRGTYNEQFF.

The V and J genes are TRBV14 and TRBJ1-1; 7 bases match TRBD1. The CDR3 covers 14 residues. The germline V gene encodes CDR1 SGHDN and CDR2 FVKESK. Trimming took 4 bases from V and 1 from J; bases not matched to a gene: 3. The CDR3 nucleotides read TGTGCCAGCAGCCGAAACAGGGGGAACACTGAAGCTTTCTTT. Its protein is CASSRNRGNTEAFF.

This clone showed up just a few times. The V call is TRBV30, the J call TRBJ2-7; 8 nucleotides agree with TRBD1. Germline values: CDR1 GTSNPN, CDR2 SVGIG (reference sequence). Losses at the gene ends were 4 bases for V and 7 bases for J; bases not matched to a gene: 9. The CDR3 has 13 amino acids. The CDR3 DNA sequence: TGTGCCTGGAAACAGGGGGTGTTCGGGGAGCAGTACTTC. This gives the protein CAWKQGVFGEQYF. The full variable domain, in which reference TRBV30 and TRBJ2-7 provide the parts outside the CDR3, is SQTIHQWPATLVQPVGSPLSLECTVEGTSNPNLYWYRQAAGRGLQLLFYSVGIGQISSEVPQNLSASRPQDRQFILSSKKLLLSDSGFYLCAWKQGVFGEQYFGPGTRLTVT.

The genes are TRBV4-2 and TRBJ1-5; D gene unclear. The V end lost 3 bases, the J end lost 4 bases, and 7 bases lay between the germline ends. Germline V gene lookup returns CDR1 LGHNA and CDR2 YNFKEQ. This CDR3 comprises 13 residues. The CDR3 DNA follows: TGTGCCAGCAGCCAGACGGCGAATCAGCCCCAGCATTTT. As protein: CASSQTANQPQHF.

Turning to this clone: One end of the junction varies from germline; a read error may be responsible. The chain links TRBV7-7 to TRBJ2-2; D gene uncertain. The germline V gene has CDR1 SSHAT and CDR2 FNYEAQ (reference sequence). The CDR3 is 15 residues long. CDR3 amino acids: CASSPEASGTGELFF. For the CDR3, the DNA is TGTGCTAGCAGCCCCGAGGCCTCGGGTACCGGGGAGCTGTTTTTT.

The CDR3 DNA is TGTGCCAGCTGGAGGGCCGGATCCTACGAGCAGTACTTC. Translation: CASWRAGSYEQYF. The V and J genes are TRBV6-5 and TRBJ2-7, with D perhaps matching TRBD2 (6 bases). Germline V gene lookup returns CDR1 MNHEY and CDR2 SVGAGI. This CDR3 region has 13 residues. The V and J ends lost 8 bases and 1 base respectively, with 12 bases between them.

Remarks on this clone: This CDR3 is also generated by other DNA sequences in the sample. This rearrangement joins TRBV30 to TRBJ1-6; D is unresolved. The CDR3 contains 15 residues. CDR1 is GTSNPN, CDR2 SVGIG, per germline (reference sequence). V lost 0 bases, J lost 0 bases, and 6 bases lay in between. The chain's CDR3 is CAWSVQSSYNSPLHF. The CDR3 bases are TGTGCCTGGAGTGTACAAAGCTCCTATAATTCACCCCTCCACTTT.

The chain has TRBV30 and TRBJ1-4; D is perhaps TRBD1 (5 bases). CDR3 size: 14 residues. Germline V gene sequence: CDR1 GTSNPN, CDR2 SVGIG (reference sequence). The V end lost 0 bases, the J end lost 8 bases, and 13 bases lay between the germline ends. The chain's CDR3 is CAWSVIATGEKLFF. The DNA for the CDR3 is TGTGCCTGGAGTGTAATAGCTACAGGAGAAAAACTGTTTTTT.

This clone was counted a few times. Here the CDR3 reads CAWSPQGPERDTQYF. CDR3 coding DNA: TGTGCCTGGAGTCCCCAGGGTCCAGAAAGAGATACGCAGTATTTT. V is TRBV30 and J is TRBJ2-3; the D gene is possibly TRBD1 (5 bases). CDR1 GTSNPN and CDR2 SVGIG come from the germline V gene (reference sequence). The CDR3 sequence is 15 residues long. Trimming removed 2 bases at V and 5 bases at J, with 17 bases between.

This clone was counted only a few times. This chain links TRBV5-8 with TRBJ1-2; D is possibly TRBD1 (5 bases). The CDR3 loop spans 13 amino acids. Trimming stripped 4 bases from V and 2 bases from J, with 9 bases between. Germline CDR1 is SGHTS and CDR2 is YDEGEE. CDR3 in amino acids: CASSGGRNYGYTF. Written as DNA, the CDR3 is TGTGCCAGCAGCGGGGGACGGAACTATGGCTACACCTTC. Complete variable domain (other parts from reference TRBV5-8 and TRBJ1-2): EAGVTQSPTHLIKTRGQQATLRCSPISGHTSVYWYQQALGLGLQFLLWYDEGEERNRGNFPPRFSGRQFPNYSSELNVNALELEDSALYLCASSGGRNYGYTFGSGTRLTVV.

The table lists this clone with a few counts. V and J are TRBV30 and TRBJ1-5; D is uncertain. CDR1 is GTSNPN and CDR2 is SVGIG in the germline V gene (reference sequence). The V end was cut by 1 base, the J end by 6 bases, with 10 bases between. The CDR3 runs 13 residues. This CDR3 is CAWSGGEGQPQHF. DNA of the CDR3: TGTGCCTGGAGTGGCGGGGAAGGTCAGCCCCAGCATTTT.

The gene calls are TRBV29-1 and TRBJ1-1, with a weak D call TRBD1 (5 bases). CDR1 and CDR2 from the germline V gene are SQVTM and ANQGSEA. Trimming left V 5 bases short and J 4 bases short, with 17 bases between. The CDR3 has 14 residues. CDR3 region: CSVSGLQGSTEAFF. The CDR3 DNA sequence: TGCAGCGTTTCAGGACTGCAGGGCTCCACTGAAGCTTTCTTT.

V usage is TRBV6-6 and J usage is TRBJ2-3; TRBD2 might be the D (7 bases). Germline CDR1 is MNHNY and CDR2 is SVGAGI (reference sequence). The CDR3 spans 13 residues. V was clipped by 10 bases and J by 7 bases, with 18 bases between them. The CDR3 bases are TGTGCCACGGGGGGCAGTGGAGCCTATACGCAGTATTTT. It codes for CATGGSGAYTQYF.

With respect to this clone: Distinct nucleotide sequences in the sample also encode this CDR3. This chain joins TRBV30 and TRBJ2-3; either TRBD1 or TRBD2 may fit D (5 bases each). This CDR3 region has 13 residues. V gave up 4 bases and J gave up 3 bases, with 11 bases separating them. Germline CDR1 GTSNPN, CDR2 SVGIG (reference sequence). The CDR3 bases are TGTGCCTGGAACAGGAGGAGAACAGATACGCAGTATTTT. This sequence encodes CAWNRRRTDTQYF.

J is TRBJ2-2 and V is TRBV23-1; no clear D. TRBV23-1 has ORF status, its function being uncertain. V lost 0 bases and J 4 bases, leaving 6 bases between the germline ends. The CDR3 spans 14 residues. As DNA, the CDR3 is TGCGCCAGCAGTCAATCTAGGAGCACCGGGGAGCTGTTTTTT. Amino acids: CASSQSRSTGELFF.

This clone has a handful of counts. The CDR3 nucleotides are TGCGCCAGCAGCTTGGAAGGCAGGGCCAATCAGCCCCAGCATTTT. It yields the protein CASSLEGRANQPQHF. V usage is TRBV5-1 and J usage is TRBJ1-5; maybe TRBD1 (5 bases). Deletions cut 0 bases from V and 3 bases from J, with 10 bases between. The CDR3 loop spans 15 amino acids. The germline V gene encodes CDR1 SGHRS and CDR2 YFSETQ. The complete variable domain, with remaining parts taken from reference TRBV5-1 and TRBJ1-5, reads KAGVTQTPRYLIKTRGQQVTLSCSPISGHRSVSWYQQTPGQGLQFLFEYFSETQRNKGNFPGRFSGRQFSNSRSEMNVSTLELGDSALYLCASSLEGRANQPQHFGDGTRLSIL.

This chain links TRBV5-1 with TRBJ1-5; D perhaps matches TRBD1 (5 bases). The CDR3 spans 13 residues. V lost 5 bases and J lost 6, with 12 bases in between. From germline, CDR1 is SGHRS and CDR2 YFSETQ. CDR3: CASSPDISQPQHF. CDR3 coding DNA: TGCGCCAGCAGTCCGGACATCAGTCAGCCCCAGCATTTT.

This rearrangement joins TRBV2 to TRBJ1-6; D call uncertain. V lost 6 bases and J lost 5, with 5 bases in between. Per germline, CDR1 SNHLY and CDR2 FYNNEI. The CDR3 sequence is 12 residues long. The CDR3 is CASRGNNSPLHF. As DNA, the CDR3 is TGTGCCAGCAGGGGTAATAATTCACCCCTCCACTTT.

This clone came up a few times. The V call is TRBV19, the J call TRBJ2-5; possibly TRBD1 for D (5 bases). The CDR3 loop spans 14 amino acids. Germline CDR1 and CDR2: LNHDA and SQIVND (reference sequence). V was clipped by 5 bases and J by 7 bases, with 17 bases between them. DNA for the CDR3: TGTGCCAGTAGTGCCGGACACGGCCAGGTGACCCAGTACTTC. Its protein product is CASSAGHGQVTQYF.

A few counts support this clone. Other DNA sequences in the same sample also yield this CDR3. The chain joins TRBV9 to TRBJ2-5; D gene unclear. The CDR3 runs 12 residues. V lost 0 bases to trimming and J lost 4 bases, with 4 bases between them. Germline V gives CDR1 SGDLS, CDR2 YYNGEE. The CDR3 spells CASSVAGETQYF. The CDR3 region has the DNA TGTGCCAGCAGCGTAGCTGGAGAGACCCAGTACTTC.

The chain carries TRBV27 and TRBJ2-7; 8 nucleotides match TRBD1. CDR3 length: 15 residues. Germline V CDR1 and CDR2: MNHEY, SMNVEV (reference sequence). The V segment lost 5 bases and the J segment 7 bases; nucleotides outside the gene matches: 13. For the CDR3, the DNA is TGTGCCAGCAGTCCTGACAGGGGACGCCGGAGTGAGCAGTACTTC. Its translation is CASSPDRGRRSEQYF.

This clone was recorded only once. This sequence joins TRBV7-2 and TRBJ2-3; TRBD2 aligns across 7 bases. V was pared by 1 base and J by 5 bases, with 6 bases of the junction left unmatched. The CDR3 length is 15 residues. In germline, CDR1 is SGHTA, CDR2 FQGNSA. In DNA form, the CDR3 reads TGTGCCAGCAGCTTAGTAGGCGGGGGTGGAGATACGCAGTATTTT. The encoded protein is CASSLVGGGGDTQYF.

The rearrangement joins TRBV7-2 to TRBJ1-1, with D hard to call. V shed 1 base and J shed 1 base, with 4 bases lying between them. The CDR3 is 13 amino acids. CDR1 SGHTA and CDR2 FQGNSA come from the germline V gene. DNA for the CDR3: TGTGCCAGCAGCTTAGGGACGAACACTGAAGCTTTCTTT. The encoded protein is CASSLGTNTEAFF.

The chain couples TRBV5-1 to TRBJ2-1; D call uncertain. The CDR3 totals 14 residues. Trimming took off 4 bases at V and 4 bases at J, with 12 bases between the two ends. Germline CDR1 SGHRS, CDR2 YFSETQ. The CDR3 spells CASSLPLGYNEQFF. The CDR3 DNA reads TGCGCCAGCAGCCTACCCTTAGGATACAATGAGCAGTTCTTC.

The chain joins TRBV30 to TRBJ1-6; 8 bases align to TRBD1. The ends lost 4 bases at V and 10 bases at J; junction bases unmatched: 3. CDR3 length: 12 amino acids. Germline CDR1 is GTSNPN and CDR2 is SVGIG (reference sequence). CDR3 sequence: CAWTGGQSPLHF. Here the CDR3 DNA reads TGTGCCTGGACAGGGGGCCAGTCACCCCTCCACTTT.

In DNA form, the CDR3 reads TGTGCCAGCAGTCCCCTCCTCGCGGCCAGGGGGACCGACTTAAAAGATACGCAGTATTTT. This encodes CASSPLLAARGTDLKDTQYF. The J gene is TRBJ2-3, the V gene TRBV28; TRBD1 matches at 7 bases. CDR1 and CDR2 (germline): MDHEN, SYDVKM. The CDR3 runs 20 residues. Losses at the gene ends were 5 bases for V and 5 bases for J; bases not matched to a gene: 25.

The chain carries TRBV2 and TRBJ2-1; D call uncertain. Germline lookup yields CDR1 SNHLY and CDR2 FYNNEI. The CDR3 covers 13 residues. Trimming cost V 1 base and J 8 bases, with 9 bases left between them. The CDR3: CASSEGARHEQFF. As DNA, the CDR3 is TGTGCCAGCAGTGAAGGGGCTAGGCATGAGCAGTTCTTC.